This T cell receptor (beta chain) was retrieved from a study of glioma-infiltrating T cells after dendritic cell vaccination. Study findings and constraints: Patients with more pretreatment TILs had longer time to progression and survival. Only a small number of patients had complete blood and tumor samples.

CDR1 SGHNT and CDR2 YYREEE come from the germline V gene (reference sequence). The CDR3 contains 13 residues. Trimming removed 1 base at V and 6 bases at J, with 8 bases between. Up to 2 ug genomic DNA was used for TCRB CDR3 amplification. Libraries were prepared by immunoSEQ multiplex PCR; TCRdb keeps only in-frame clonotypes and omits some of them. The sample yields nearly 85,000 clones, about 90% seen once. On this clone itself: Its antigen is currently unknown.

This TCR was sampled from a human donor with glioblastoma. Source: blood, taken before dendritic cell vaccination. The chain is built from TRBV5-4 and TRBJ2-1; D ambiguous. CDR3 sequence reads: CASSLSRGNEQFF. CDR3 nucleotides: TGTGCCAGCAGCTTGTCACGCGGCAATGAGCAGTTCTTC.